This T cell receptor beta chain originates from a study of T cells in Graves' hyperthyroidism and ophthalmopathy (dated by TCRdb to 2018 to 2020). Regarding the complete study: Peripheral blood samples were taken at initial diagnosis, before any treatment was given. To identify distinguishing TCR V-J signatures, a discovery cohort of about a hundred patients was used, comprising fewer than 45 with Graves' ophthalmopathy and about 59 with stable Graves' hyperthyroidism. Whether ophthalmopathy could be predicted prospectively was tested in an independent validation cohort made up of approximately 19 hyperthyroidism patients plus 17 patients who later progressed to ophthalmopathy. The approximately 90 discovery patients were randomly split 7:3 into training and test sets. In several Graves' hyperthyroidism patients, the study also compared T-cell repertoires from thyroid tissue with T-cell repertoires from blood. After blood sampling, hyperthyroidism patients were treated with methimazole at a starting dose of 30 mg daily, and ophthalmopathy patients were treated with high-dose intravenous methylprednisolone. The paper describes TCR Vbeta CDR3 sequencing of 135 peripheral blood samples, made up of 43 ophthalmopathy patients, around 78 hyperthyroidism patients and roughly 17 progressor patients.

Stable Graves' hyperthyroidism was defined as the absence of progression to ophthalmopathy over 18 months of follow-up. The hyperthyroidism patients were between 18 and 65 years old and newly diagnosed, with a disease duration of less than 2 months. Exclusion was applied to patients with uncontrolled infections, other autoimmune diseases, pregnancy or lactation. Diagnoses relied on clinical symptoms, serum thyroxine and TRAb, thyroid ultrasound and orbital computed tomography. PBMCs were separated from 8 to 10 ml of fresh peripheral blood using Ficoll-Paque density gradient centrifugation. Total RNA was extracted using Trizol reagent, and RNA quality was assessed on an Agilent 2100 Bioanalyzer. TCR beta CDR3 regions were amplified from RNA transcripts. The first round of RT-PCR for the TCR CDR3 was performed with the HTBI primer set and the Qiagen OneStep RT-PCR kit. Libraries were constructed in a second round of multiplex PCR, after which size selection and purification were performed. Paired-end sequencing of the libraries was performed with 100 bp reads on an Illumina HiSeq2000. The authors' analysis ran thus. SOAPnuke was used to process the raw data, with reads discarded if the reads contained adapters or uncalled bases, had a mean Phred below 15, or lacked an exact constant-primer or identifier match. High-quality paired reads were merged with COPE v1.2.5, and unique nucleotide sequences were defined as clonotypes. MiTCR v1.1 was used to align clonotypes to the IMGT TRBV, TRBD and TRBJ reference segments. Only V-J combinations with frequency above 0.0001, covering about 99% of repertoires, were analysed. The TCS score was defined as the ratio of F50 (clonal expansion) to E x V (chaos), calculated using BLOSUM62-based TCRdist between CDR3 peptides within each V-J. Welch's t-statistics and random forest reduced several hundred V-J features to 13, which were used in a naive Bayes classifier (R e1071). The similarity between thyroid and blood repertoires was quantified using the Morisita-Horn index. Starting from the raw public reads, TCRdb applied fastp trimming at Q25, assembled clones with MiXCR and retained in-frame beta chains. Each CDR3 protein gets just one entry, which takes the most common genes and DNA from the rows behind it. TCRdb's processing, not the study's, gives the V and J calls here. This sample comprises 750,000 to 950,000 distinct CDR3 sequences, 38% of them detected only once. The ten largest clonotypes hold about 8.9% of the sample.

This clonotype was found a few times. The antigen it recognizes is unknown. Per-base quality was not reported, and no clone a single base away is much larger than it. CDR1 and CDR2, per the germline V gene (reference sequence), are SEHNR and FQNEAQ. Between the V and J ends, shortened by 4 bases and 4 bases respectively, the junction contains 13 bases. The CDR3 spans 14 residues, from the cysteine through the phenylalanine. Only the CDR3 portion is preserved as DNA: 42 bases, with reading frame beginning at the first base. Overall study outcomes, separate from this receptor: Most expanded thyroid clonotypes (frequency above 0.001) were also detected in blood, a finding suggesting that blood repertoires may reflect thyroid immune responses. A 13 V-J signature model separated ophthalmopathy from stable hyperthyroidism, with around 90% sensitivity and roughly 81% specificity in cross-validation and 80%/75% in testing. In validation, the model predicted progression to ophthalmopathy with 65% to 71% sensitivity and around 72% specificity, a median of 6.5 months before onset. No statistical method was used to set the sample size in advance, and investigators knew the group allocation.

The origin of this receptor is a man in his late teens or twenties with Graves' hyperthyroidism. Here the chain combines TRBV7-9 and TRBJ2-5, with no confident D gene call. Sequenced input: blood. The CDR3 region has the sequence CASSSQYRAETQYF. The DNA sequence is given as TGTGCCAGCAGCTCACAGTACCGGGCAGAGACCCAGTACTTC.